The clone carrying this TCR beta chain appeared once. The data derive from a study of T cells in Graves' hyperthyroidism and ophthalmopathy. In the study overall: Initial diagnosis, before any treatment, was when peripheral blood was collected.

Patients aged 18 to 65 had newly diagnosed hyperthyroidism of under 2 months' duration. The PBMCs were taken from 10 ml of fresh peripheral blood. The CDR3 is made up of 17 amino acids. Per the germline V gene, CDR1 is SEHNR and CDR2 is FQNEAQ (reference sequence). Deletions cut 2 bases from V and 4 bases from J, with 19 bases between. Amplification yielded TCR beta CDR3 regions, with RNA transcripts as the source. The primer set for the first-round RT-PCR of the TCR CDR3 was HTBI. One entry per CDR3 protein results from TCRdb running MiXCR on the multiplex PCR reads. The sample includes more than 300,000 distinct CDR3 sequences, about 13% of them seen just once.

The rearrangement joins TRBV7-9 to TRBJ2-3, with D perhaps matching TRBD2 (5 bases). Input material: blood. The sequence was obtained from a woman aged 18-29 years with Graves' hyperthyroidism. CDR3 amino acids: CASSLSIRGIASDTQYF. CDR3 nucleotides: TGTGCCAGCAGCTTATCGATCCGGGGTATAGCTTCAGATACGCAGTATTTT.